Shown below are 21 T cell receptor beta chains from a single sample sequenced in a study of patients and donors after allogeneic stem cell transplantation. TCRdb redid the calling of the RT-PCR reads with MiXCR, one entry per CDR3 protein. The sample has fewer than 180,000 distinct CDR3 sequences, about two fifths seen once; the top ten hold 50%. Sequences were obtained from blood, either unsorted or a sorted T cell fraction (not recorded which). The receptors were gathered from a human donor who was either an allogeneic HSCT recipient or a stem cell or donor lymphocyte infusion donor (not recorded which). It is not recorded whose cells these are; they may come from a transplant donor.

The gene calls are TRBV15 and TRBJ2-5; D gene ambiguous. The germline gives CDR1 LNHNV, CDR2 YYDKDF (reference sequence). V was trimmed by 0 bases and J by 8 bases, leaving 7 bases between them. The CDR3 is 12 residues long. The CDR3 coding sequence is TGTGCCACCAGCAGAGATTGGAGCACCCAGTACTTC. Translated: CATSRDWSTQYF.

This clonotype appeared a few times. This sequence joins TRBV5-1 and TRBJ1-2, with 8 bases lining up with TRBD1. The CDR3 length is 15 residues. V gave up 0 bases and J gave up 4 bases; unmatched junction bases: 5. Per the germline V gene, CDR1 is SGHRS and CDR2 is YFSETQ. CDR3 protein: CASSLDPGGFYGYTF. The CDR3 DNA reads as TGCGCCAGCAGCTTGGATCCAGGGGGCTTCTATGGCTACACCTTC.

This clonotype appeared a few times. At one boundary the junction diverges from the germline segment, which might be a read error. The chain is built from TRBV7-6 and TRBJ2-1; 9 nucleotides line up with TRBD2. Germline V gene data show CDR1 as SGHVS and CDR2 as FNYEAQ. The CDR3 length is 16 residues. CDR3 protein: CASSLGGGGAYNEQFF. DNA for the CDR3: TGTGCCAGCAGCCTCGGAGGCGGGGGGGCCTATAATGAGCAGTTCTTC. The whole variable domain, filled in from reference TRBV7-6 and TRBJ2-1, reads GAGVSQSPRYKVTKRGQDVALRCDPISGHVSLYWYRQALGQGPEFLTYFNYEAQQDKSGLPNDRFSAERPEGSISTLTIQRTEQRDSAMYRCASSLGGGGAYNEQFFGPGTRLTVL.

This clonotype was seen a few times. The CDR3 DNA sequence: TGTGCCAGCAGCTTAGACTTTCGGTTGTGGGGGGGAGGCACTGAAGCTTTCTTT. Translation gives CASSLDFRLWGGGTEAFF. The chain carries TRBV11-2 and TRBJ1-1, with D perhaps TRBD1 (5 bases). Looked up from germline, CDR1 is SGHAT and CDR2 is FQNNGV. Trimming left V 0 bases short and J 4 bases short, with 21 bases between. The CDR3 extends over 18 amino acids.

V gene TRBV4-3 combines with J gene TRBJ2-2; perhaps TRBD1 as D (6 bases). Germline CDR1 reads LGHNA; CDR2 reads YSLEER. V was shortened by 4 bases and J by 7 bases, with 13 bases between the two germline ends. CDR3 length: 14 residues. CDR3 amino acids: CASSPEGVGGELFF. Written as DNA, the CDR3 is TGCGCCAGCAGCCCAGAGGGGGTAGGCGGGGAGCTGTTTTTT.

This clonotype has only a few counts. The chain uses TRBV5-1 and TRBJ2-2; D not resolved. The CDR3 is made up of 15 amino acids. Germline lookup yields CDR1 SGHRS and CDR2 YFSETQ. Trimming took 0 bases from V and 2 from J, leaving 8 bases between them. Written as DNA, the CDR3 is TGCGCCAGCAGCTTGGGCCCGACTAACACCGGGGAGCTGTTTTTT. This translates into CASSLGPTNTGELFF.

This chain uses TRBV12-3 or TRBV12-4 with TRBJ1-2; no definite D call. Between the trimmed V and J ends, which lost 3 bases and 4 bases, there was a span of 12 bases. The CDR3 loop spans 14 amino acids. CDR3 nucleotide sequence: TGTGCCAGCAGTTTGAGGCAGTTAAGCTATGGCTACACCTTC. Protein: CASSLRQLSYGYTF.

The chain uses TRBV20-1 and TRBJ1-1; 9 nucleotides agree with TRBD1. V lost 6 bases to trimming and J lost 5 bases; unmatched junction nucleotides: 10. This CDR3 is built from 14 residues. CDR1 is DFQATT and CDR2 is SNEGSKA in the germline V gene (reference sequence). CDR3 sequence reads: CSAPPRDRETEAFF. DNA of the CDR3: TGCAGTGCCCCCCCCCGGGACAGGGAAACTGAAGCTTTCTTT.

This clonotype was found a few times. The V gene is TRBV28, the J gene TRBJ1-6, with D perhaps TRBD1 (6 bases). The V end lost 3 bases, the J end lost 12 bases, and 18 bases lay between the germline ends. CDR1 and CDR2 (germline): MDHEN, SYDVKM. The CDR3 covers 15 residues. The DNA for the CDR3 is TGTGCCAGCAGTTTGCCCCAGGGGTCAGTAAAACCCCTCCACTTT. Protein sequence: CASSLPQGSVKPLHF.

J is TRBJ2-4 and V is TRBV20-1, with 7 bases lining up with TRBD1. CDR3 length: 15 residues. Germline V CDR1 and CDR2: DFQATT, SNEGSKA (reference sequence). With V trimmed by 0 bases and J by 6 bases, 8 bases remained unmatched. The DNA of the CDR3 is TGCAGTGCTAGAGACTTGGGACAGCTATTAAACATTCAGTACTTC. It translates to CSARDLGQLLNIQYF.

The V call is TRBV5-1, the J call TRBJ2-2; D is perhaps TRBD1 (6 bases). The CDR3 covers 17 residues. V lost 0 bases to trimming and J lost 0 bases, with 12 bases between them. Germline CDR1 SGHRS, CDR2 YFSETQ. The CDR3 sequence is CASSLALDRPNTGELFF. CDR3 nucleotides: TGCGCCAGCAGCTTGGCACTGGACAGACCGAACACCGGGGAGCTGTTTTTT. The full variable domain, completed using reference TRBV5-1 and TRBJ2-2, is KAGVTQTPRYLIKTRGQQVTLSCSPISGHRSVSWYQQTPGQGLQFLFEYFSETQRNKGNFPGRFSGRQFSNSRSEMNVSTLELGDSALYLCASSLALDRPNTGELFFGEGSRLTVL.

A few counts support this clonotype. The chain links TRBV12-3 or TRBV12-4 to TRBJ1-5; possibly TRBD1 for D (5 bases). This CDR3 region has 14 residues. V dropped 5 bases and J dropped 5 bases, with 13 bases sitting between them. In DNA, the CDR3 is TGTGCCAGCAGTCCCGGGGCCATTGATCAGCCCCAGCATTTT. Translating it yields CASSPGAIDQPQHF.

In its sample, this clonotype was seen a few times. The gene calls are TRBV5-8 and TRBJ1-2; tentative D call: TRBD1 (5 bases). Germline CDR1 reads SGHTS; CDR2 reads YDEGEE. Trimming removed 2 bases at V and 4 bases at J, with 18 bases between. This CDR3 has 16 amino acids. CDR3 residues: CASSFLSRAQGYGYTF. The CDR3 DNA follows: TGTGCCAGCAGCTTCTTGTCTCGGGCTCAGGGCTATGGCTACACCTTC.

CDR3 DNA: TGTGCCAGCAGCGTAGGGCCAGACCAAGAGACCCAGTACTTC. Amino acid sequence: CASSVGPDQETQYF. The chain couples TRBV9 to TRBJ2-5; D is undetermined. Per the germline V gene, CDR1 is SGDLS and CDR2 is YYNGEE. V was cut by 0 bases and J by 0 bases, with 6 bases left in between. There are 14 residues in the CDR3. Filled out from reference TRBV9 and TRBJ2-5, the complete variable domain reads DSGVTQTPKHLITATGQRVTLRCSPRSGDLSVYWYQQSLDQGLQFLIQYYNGEERAKGNILERFSAQQFPDLHSELNLSSLELGDSALYFCASSVGPDQETQYFGPGTRLLVL.

This clonotype appeared many times. The chain combines TRBV3-1 with TRBJ2-5, with 8 bases fitting TRBD2. From germline, CDR1 is LGHDT and CDR2 YNNKEL (reference sequence). The CDR3 consists of 15 residues. V lost 4 bases, J lost 4 bases, and 8 bases stayed unmatched. Here the CDR3 reads CASSPTGLAAETQYF. CDR3 bases: TGTGCCAGCAGCCCCACCGGACTAGCCGCAGAGACCCAGTACTTC.

This clonotype was picked up a small number of times. The chain uses TRBV20-1 and TRBJ1-2; D perhaps matches TRBD1 (6 bases). Germline CDR1 is DFQATT and CDR2 is SNEGSKA (reference sequence). V lost 4 bases and J 2 bases, leaving 17 bases between the germline ends. The CDR3 sequence is 15 residues long. This CDR3 reads CSAMTGGSFNYGYTF. CDR3 DNA: TGCAGTGCTATGACAGGTGGAAGCTTCAACTATGGCTACACCTTC.

A few counts support this clonotype. The V and J genes are TRBV25-1 and TRBJ1-2; 10 positions match TRBD1. V shed 0 bases, J shed 8 bases, and the junction held 6 bases outside the gene matches. The V gene's germline CDR1 is MGHDK and CDR2 SYGVNS. The CDR3 extends over 15 amino acids. The DNA for the CDR3 is TGTGCCAGCAGTGAATATACTGGGACAGGGGAAGGCTACACCTTC. It codes for CASSEYTGTGEGYTF.

The gene calls are TRBV21-1 and TRBJ1-2. TRBV21-1 is given as a pseudogene. The CDR3 is 15 residues long. CDR3 sequence (DNA): TGTGCCAGCAGCATCCACTGTTCGGATCGACATGGCTACACCTTC. Protein: CASSIHCSDRHGYTF.

This clonotype was counted between two and nine times. The chain's CDR3 is CSARFIRGGNEQFF. CDR3 in DNA: TGCAGTGCTAGATTTATCCGCGGGGGGAATGAGCAGTTCTTC. The rearrangement uses TRBV20-1 and TRBJ2-1; 8 bases line up with TRBD2. The CDR3 is 14 amino acids. V trimming: 2 bases; J trimming: 7 bases; junction bases outside the gene matches: 7. Germline assignment: CDR1 DFQATT and CDR2 SNEGSKA (reference sequence).

This clonotype was counted only a few times. The rearrangement joins TRBV12-3 or TRBV12-4 to TRBJ1-5; perhaps TRBD1 as D (5 bases). CDR3 length: 14 residues. The germline V and J ends were trimmed by 8 bases and 3 bases, with 14 bases remaining between them. This CDR3 is CASGGGRANQPQHF. The CDR3 DNA reads as TGTGCCAGCGGTGGGGGTAGGGCCAATCAGCCCCAGCATTTT.

The V and J genes are TRBV12-3 or TRBV12-4 and TRBJ1-2; TRBD1 might be the D (5 bases). Deletions cut 2 bases from V and 2 bases from J, with 9 bases between. The CDR3 spans 14 residues. The CDR3 loop reads CASSLNRRNYGYTF. As DNA, the CDR3 is TGTGCCAGCAGTTTAAACAGGAGGAACTATGGCTACACCTTC.